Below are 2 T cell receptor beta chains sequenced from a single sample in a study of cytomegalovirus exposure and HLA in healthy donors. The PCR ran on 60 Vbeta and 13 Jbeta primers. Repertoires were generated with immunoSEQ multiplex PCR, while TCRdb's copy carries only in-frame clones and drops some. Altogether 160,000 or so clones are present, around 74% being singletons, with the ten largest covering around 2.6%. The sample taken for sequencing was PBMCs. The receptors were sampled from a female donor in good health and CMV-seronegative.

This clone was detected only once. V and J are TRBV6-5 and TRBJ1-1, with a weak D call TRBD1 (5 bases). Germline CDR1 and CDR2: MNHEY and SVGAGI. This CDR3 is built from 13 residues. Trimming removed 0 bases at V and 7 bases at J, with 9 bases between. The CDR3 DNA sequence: TGTGCCAGCAGTTACTCGAGTGACAGTGAAGCTTTCTTT. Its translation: CASSYSSDSEAFF.

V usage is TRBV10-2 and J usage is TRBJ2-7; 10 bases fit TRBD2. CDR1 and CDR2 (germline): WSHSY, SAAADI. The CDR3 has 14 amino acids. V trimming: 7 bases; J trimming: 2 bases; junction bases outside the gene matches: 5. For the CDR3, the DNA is TGCGCCAGCACCCAAAGCGGGAGGGCCTACGAGCAGTACTTC. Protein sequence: CASTQSGRAYEQYF.